This T cell receptor beta chain was observed in a study of response to subunit inactivated influenza vaccine. In the case of this clonotype: Its antigen is unknown.

TCRdb re-analysed the RT-PCR reads in MiXCR, keeping a single row per CDR3 protein. The table records more than 450,000 distinct CDR3 sequences, approximately 7.1% of them present only once. Overall study results and limits: Authors suggested few new T cells are recruited by each seasonal influenza vaccination.

The CDR3 extends over 13 amino acids. From germline, CDR1 is DFQATT and CDR2 SNEGSKA (reference sequence). V was cut by 2 bases and J by 8 bases, with 15 bases left in between. This TCR came from a man aged 50-75 years who received an inactivated influenza vaccine. The sample was PBMCs from blood, taken roughly 24 months after vaccination. The J gene is TRBJ1-1, the V gene TRBV20-1; no clear D. CDR3 in amino acids: CSARKGQAAEAFF. CDR3 DNA sequence: TGCAGTGCTAGAAAAGGCCAGGCGGCAGAAGCTTTCTTT.